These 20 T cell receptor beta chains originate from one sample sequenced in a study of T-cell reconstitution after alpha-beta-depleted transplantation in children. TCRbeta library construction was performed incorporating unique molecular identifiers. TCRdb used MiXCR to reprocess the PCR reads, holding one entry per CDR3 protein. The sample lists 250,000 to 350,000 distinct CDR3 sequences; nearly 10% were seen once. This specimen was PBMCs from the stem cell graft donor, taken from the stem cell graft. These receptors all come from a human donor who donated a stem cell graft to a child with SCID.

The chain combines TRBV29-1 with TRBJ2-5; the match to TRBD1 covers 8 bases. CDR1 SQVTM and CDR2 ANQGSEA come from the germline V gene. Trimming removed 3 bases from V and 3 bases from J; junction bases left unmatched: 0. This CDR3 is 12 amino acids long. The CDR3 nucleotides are TGCAGCGTTGAGGGACAGGAAGAGACCCAGTACTTC. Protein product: CSVEGQEETQYF.

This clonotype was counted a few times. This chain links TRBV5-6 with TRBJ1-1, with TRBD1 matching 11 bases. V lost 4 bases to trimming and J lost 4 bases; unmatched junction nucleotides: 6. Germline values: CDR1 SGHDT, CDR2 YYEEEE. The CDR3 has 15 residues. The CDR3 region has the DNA TGTGCCAGCAGCCTGGGACAGGGGGTAAGCACTGAAGCTTTCTTT. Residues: CASSLGQGVSTEAFF.

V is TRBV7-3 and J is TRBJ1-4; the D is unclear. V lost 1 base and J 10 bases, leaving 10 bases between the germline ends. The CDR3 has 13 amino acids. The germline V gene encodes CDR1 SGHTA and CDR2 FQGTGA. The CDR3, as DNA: TGTGCCAGCAGCTTAAACAGTGGCGGAAAACTGTTTTTT. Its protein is CASSLNSGGKLFF.

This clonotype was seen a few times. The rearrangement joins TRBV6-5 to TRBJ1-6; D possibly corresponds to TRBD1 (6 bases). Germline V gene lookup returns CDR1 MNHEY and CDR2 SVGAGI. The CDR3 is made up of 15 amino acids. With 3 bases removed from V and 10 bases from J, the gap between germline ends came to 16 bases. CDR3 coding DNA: TGTGCCAGCAGTTATTCAGGGGTTTTACGGTCACCCCTCCACTTT. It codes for CASSYSGVLRSPLHF.

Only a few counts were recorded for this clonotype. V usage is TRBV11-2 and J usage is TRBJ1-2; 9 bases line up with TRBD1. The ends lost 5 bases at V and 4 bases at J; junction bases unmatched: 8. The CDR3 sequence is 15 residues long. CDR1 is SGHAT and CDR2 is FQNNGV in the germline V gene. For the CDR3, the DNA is TGTGCCAGCAGCGGCTACAGGGGGCGATTCTATGGCTACACCTTC. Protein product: CASSGYRGRFYGYTF.

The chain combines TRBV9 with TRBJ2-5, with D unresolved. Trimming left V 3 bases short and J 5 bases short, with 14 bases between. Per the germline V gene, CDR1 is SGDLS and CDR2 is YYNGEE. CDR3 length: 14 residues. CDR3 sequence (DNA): TGTGCCAGCAGCGGAGTCCTCGGCGCGGAGACCCAGTACTTC. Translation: CASSGVLGAETQYF.

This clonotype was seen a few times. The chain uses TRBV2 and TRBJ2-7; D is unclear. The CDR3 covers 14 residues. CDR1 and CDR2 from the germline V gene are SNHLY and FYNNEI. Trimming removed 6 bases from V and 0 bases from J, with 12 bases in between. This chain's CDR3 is CASSPVTYSYEQYF. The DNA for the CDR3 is TGTGCCAGCAGCCCCGTGACTTACTCCTACGAGCAGTACTTC.

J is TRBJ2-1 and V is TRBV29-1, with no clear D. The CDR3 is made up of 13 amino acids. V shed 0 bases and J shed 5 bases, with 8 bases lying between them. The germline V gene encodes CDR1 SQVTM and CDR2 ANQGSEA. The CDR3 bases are TGCAGCGTTGAAGATCGGCTGCACAATGAGCAGTTCTTC. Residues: CSVEDRLHNEQFF.

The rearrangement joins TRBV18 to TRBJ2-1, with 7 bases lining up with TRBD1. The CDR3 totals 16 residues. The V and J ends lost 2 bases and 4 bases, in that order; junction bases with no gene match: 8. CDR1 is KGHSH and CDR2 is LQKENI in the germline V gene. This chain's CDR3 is CASSPYGQERYNEQFF. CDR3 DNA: TGTGCCAGCTCACCATACGGACAGGAGCGATACAATGAGCAGTTCTTC. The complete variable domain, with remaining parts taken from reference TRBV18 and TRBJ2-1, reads NAGVMQNPRHLVRRRGQEARLRCSPMKGHSHVYWYRQLPEEGLKFMVYLQKENIIDESGMPKERFSAEFPKEGPSILRIQQVVRGDSAAYFCASSPYGQERYNEQFFGPGTRLTVL.

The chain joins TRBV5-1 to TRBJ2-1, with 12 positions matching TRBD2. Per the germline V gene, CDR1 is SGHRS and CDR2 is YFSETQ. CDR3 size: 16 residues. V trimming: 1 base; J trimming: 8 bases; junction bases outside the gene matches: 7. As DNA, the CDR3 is TGCGCCAGCAGCTTGAGGACTAGCGGGGCAGTACATGAGCAGTTCTTC. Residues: CASSLRTSGAVHEQFF.

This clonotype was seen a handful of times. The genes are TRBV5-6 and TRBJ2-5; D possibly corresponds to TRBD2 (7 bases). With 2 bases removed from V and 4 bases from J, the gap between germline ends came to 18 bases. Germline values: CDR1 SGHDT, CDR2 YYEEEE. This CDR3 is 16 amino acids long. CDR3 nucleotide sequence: TGTGCCAGCAGCTTAGGGGGGGTCGGGGTTGGAGAGACCCAGTACTTC. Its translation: CASSLGGVGVGETQYF.

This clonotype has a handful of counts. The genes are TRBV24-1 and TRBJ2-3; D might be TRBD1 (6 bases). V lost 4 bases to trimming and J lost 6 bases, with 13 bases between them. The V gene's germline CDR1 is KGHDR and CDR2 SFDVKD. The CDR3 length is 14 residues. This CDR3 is CATSERGSTDTQYF. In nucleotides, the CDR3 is TGTGCCACCAGTGAGAGGGGGTCCACGGATACGCAGTATTTT.

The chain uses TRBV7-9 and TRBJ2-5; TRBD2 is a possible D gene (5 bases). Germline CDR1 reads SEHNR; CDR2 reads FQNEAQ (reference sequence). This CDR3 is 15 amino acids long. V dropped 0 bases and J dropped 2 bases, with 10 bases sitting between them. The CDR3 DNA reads TGTGCCAGCAGCTTAGCGGGTCTAGCTCAAGAGACCCAGTACTTC. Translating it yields CASSLAGLAQETQYF.

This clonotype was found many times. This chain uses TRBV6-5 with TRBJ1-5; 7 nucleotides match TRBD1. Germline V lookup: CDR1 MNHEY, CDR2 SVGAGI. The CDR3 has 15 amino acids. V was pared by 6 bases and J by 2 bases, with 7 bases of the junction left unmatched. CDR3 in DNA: TGTGCCAGCAGCATTGACAGGGCGGGCAATCAGCCCCAGCATTTT. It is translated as CASSIDRAGNQPQHF.

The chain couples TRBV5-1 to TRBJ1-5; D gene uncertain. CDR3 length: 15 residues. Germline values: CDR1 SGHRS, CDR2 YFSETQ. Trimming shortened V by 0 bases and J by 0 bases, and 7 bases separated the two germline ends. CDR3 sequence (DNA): TGCGCCAGCAGCTTGGGAGAGACTAGCAATCAGCCCCAGCATTTT. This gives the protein CASSLGETSNQPQHF.

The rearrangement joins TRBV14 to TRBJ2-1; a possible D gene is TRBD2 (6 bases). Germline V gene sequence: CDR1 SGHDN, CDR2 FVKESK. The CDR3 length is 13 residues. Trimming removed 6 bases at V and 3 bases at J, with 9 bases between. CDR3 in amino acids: CASRGTGYNEQFF. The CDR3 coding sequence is TGTGCCAGCAGGGGGACTGGCTACAATGAGCAGTTCTTC. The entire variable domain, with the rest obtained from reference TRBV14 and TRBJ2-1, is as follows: EAGVTQFPSHSVIEKGQTVTLRCDPISGHDNLYWYRRVMGKEIKFLLHFVKESKQDESGMPNNRFLAERTGGTYSTLKVQPAELEDSGVYFCASRGTGYNEQFFGPGTRLTVL.

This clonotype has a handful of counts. CDR3 region: CASMEAAPGELFF. The CDR3, as DNA: TGTGCCAGCATGGAGGCGGCGCCAGGAGAGCTGTTTTTT. The rearrangement uses TRBV7-9 and TRBJ1-4, with D unclear. With 7 bases removed from V and 14 bases from J, the gap between germline ends came to 20 bases. This CDR3 contains 13 residues. Germline V gives CDR1 SEHNR, CDR2 FQNEAQ (reference sequence).

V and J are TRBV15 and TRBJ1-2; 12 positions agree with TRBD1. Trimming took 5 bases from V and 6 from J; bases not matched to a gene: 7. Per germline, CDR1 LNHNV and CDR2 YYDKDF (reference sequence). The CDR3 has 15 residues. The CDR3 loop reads CATSPGGQGADGYTF. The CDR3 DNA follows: TGTGCCACCAGCCCAGGGGGACAGGGGGCTGATGGCTACACCTTC.

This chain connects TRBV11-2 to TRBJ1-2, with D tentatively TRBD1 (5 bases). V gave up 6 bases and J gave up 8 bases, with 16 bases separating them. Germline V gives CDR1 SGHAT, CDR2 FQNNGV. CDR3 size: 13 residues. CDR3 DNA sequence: TGTGCCAGCAGTTACCATGAGGGGAGGGGCTACACCTTC. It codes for CASSYHEGRGYTF. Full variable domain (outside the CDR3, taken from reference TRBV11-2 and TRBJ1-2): EAGVAQSPRYKIIEKRQSVAFWCNPISGHATLYWYQQILGQGPKLLIQFQNNGVVDDSQLPKDRFSAERLKGVDSTLKIQPAKLEDSAVYLCASSYHEGRGYTFGSGTRLTVV.

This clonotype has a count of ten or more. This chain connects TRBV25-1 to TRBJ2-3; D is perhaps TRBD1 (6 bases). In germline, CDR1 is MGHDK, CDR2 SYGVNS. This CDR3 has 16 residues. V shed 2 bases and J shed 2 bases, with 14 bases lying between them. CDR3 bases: TGTGCCAGCAGTGAAGAGGACAGAGCTTTCACAGATACGCAGTATTTT. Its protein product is CASSEEDRAFTDTQYF.